These T cell receptor beta chains were read from a single sample in a study of OX40 agonist ivuxolimab in advanced cancers. Sequenced by immunoSEQ multiplex PCR; TCRdb stores in-frame clones only, minus some. The sample shows more than 40,000 clones, about nine tenths of them seen only once. The material sequenced was CD4+ or CD8+ T cells sorted from blood, taken in a trial of the OX40 agonist ivuxolimab. The receptors stem from an adult with an advanced solid tumor such as melanoma, head and neck, liver or kidney cancer. CDR3s include the opening cysteine and the closing phenylalanine or tryptophan. The D gene is left open where the match is weak. Clone sizes are given selectively: once, few, many, or a class where the clone is expanded.

V	size	J	D	CDR3	DNA
TRBV11-3	-	TRBJ2-5	TRBD1	CASSPRQGMETQYF	TGTGCCAGCAGCCCAAGACAGGGGATGGAGACCCAGTACTTC
TRBV10-1	-	TRBJ1-1	TRBD1	CASSSTGAEAFF	TGCGCCAGCAGTTCAACAGGGGCTGAAGCTTTCTTT
TRBV27	-	TRBJ1-1	-	CASSSVGTEAFF	TGTGCCAGCAGTTCTGTTGGGACTGAAGCTTTCTTT
TRBV6-5	-	TRBJ2-1	TRBD2	CASSLAGDYNEQFF	TGTGCCAGCAGCCTAGCGGGAGACTACAATGAGCAGTTCTTC
TRBV27	-	TRBJ1-1	-	CATALSMNTEAFF	TGTGCCACCGCCCTCTCCATGAACACTGAAGCTTTCTTT
TRBV6-5	-	TRBJ1-2	-	CASSYEGYGLGYTF	TGTGCCAGCAGTTACGAGGGGTATGGGCTTGGCTACACCTTC
TRBV20-1	-	TRBJ2-4	-	CSARPANIQYF	TGCAGTGCTAGGCCCGCAAACATTCAGTACTTC
TRBV5-1	-	TRBJ2-2	-	CASSSNPDRAYAGELFF	TGCGCCAGCAGCTCAAATCCAGATAGGGCGTACGCCGGGGAGCTGTTTTTT
TRBV19	-	TRBJ2-2	-	CASSLLPGHNTGELFF	TGTGCCAGTAGTCTCCTCCCAGGACATAACACCGGGGAGCTGTTTTTT
TRBV12-2	-	TRBJ1-4	-	CASRLALWREGEKLFF	TGTGCAAGTCGCTTAGCTTTGTGGAGGGAGGGCGAAAAACTGTTTTTT
TRBV6-6	-	TRBJ2-7	TRBD1	CASSYTGDEQYF	TGTGCCAGCAGCTATACAGGGGACGAGCAGTACTTC
TRBV7-9	-	TRBJ2-5	-	CASSLAGGQETQYF	TGTGCCAGCAGCTTAGCCGGAGGCCAAGAGACCCAGTACTTC
TRBV6-4	-	TRBJ2-3	TRBD2	CASSDSAGDTDTQYF	TGTGCCAGCAGTGACTCGGCGGGGGACACAGATACGCAGTATTTT
TRBV28	-	TRBJ2-7	TRBD2	CATSGGSYEQYF	TGTGCCACCTCGGGGGGCTCCTACGAGCAGTACTTC
TRBV28	-	TRBJ1-5	-	CASSLTGNQPQHF	TGTGCCAGCAGTTTAACAGGCAATCAGCCCCAGCATTTT
TRBV30	-	TRBJ1-2	TRBD1	CAWSGVGQGNYGYTF	TGTGCCTGGAGTGGGGTGGGACAGGGAAACTATGGCTACACCTTC
TRBV5-5	-	TRBJ2-7	TRBD2	CASSQSGVEGYEQYF	TGTGCCAGCAGCCAAAGCGGGGTCGAGGGATACGAGCAGTACTTC
TRBV4-1	-	TRBJ1-1	-	CASSQGSPSRTEAFF	TGCGCCAGCAGCCAAGGCTCCCCCTCGAGGACTGAAGCTTTCTTT
TRBV28	-	TRBJ2-2	TRBD1	CASSPQPTGYTGELFF	TGTGCCAGCAGTCCTCAACCGACAGGGTACACCGGGGAGCTGTTTTTT
TRBV5-5	-	TRBJ1-5	-	CASSGENQPQHF	TGTGCCAGCAGCGGGGAAAATCAGCCCCAGCATTTT
TRBV13	-	TRBJ2-1	-	CASSLSLAKEQFF	TGTGCCAGCAGCTTGAGTCTAGCGAAGGAGCAGTTCTTC
TRBV5-1	-	TRBJ1-3	-	CASSLANSGNTIYF	TGCGCCAGCAGCTTAGCCAACTCTGGAAACACCATATATTTT
TRBV11-1	-	TRBJ1-2	-	CASKLGTNDYGYTF	TGTGCCAGCAAACTGGGGACGAATGACTATGGCTACACCTTC
TRBV13	-	TRBJ2-5	TRBD2	CASSSTSGGSGTQYF	TGTGCCAGCAGCTCAACTAGCGGGGGTTCCGGGACCCAGTACTTC
TRBV6-4	-	TRBJ2-1	TRBD2	CASSDGGDPYNEQFF	TGTGCCAGCAGTGACGGGGGGGACCCCTACAATGAGCAGTTCTTC
TRBV2	few	TRBJ1-1	TRBD1	CASSGTGGVYTEAFF	TGTGCCAGCAGCGGGACAGGGGGCGTGTACACTGAAGCTTTCTTT
TRBV5-1	once	TRBJ1-1	-	CASSPLRNTEAFF	TGCGCCAGCAGCCCCCTCCGGAACACTGAAGCTTTCTTT
TRBV7-7	-	TRBJ2-6	-	CASSLGQSGANVLTF	TGTGCTAGCAGCCTGGGCCAGTCTGGGGCCAACGTCCTGACTTTC
TRBV30	once	TRBJ2-1	-	CAWSVGGEQFF	TGTGCCTGGAGTGTTGGGGGGGAGCAGTTCTTC
TRBV28	-	TRBJ2-7	-	CASSLGGGPFYEQYF	TGTGCCAGCAGTTTGGGCGGGGGCCCTTTCTACGAGCAGTACTTC
TRBV19	-	TRBJ1-1	-	CASSIDLLRGNAGGPEAFF	TGTGCCAGTAGTATAGATCTCCTGAGGGGCAACGCTGGGGGCCCTGAAGCTTTCTTT
TRBV19	-	TRBJ2-7	-	CASRISMDGRYEQYF	TGTGCCAGTAGAATTAGCATGGACGGAAGATACGAGCAGTACTTC
TRBV2	-	TRBJ2-3	-	CASSRQSTDTQYF	TGTGCCAGCAGTCGACAGTCCACAGATACGCAGTATTTT
TRBV27	-	TRBJ1-3	-	CASSPNPAFRASGNTIYF	TGTGCCAGCAGTCCAAACCCGGCCTTTCGAGCTTCTGGAAACACCATATATTTT
TRBV2	-	TRBJ2-1	-	CASSENTYNEQFF	TGTGCCAGCAGTGAAAATACTTACAATGAGCAGTTCTTC
TRBV21-1	-	TRBJ1-5	-	CASSTNETGRRNQPQHF	TGTGCCAGCAGCACCAATGAAACGGGAAGAAGAAATCAGCCCCAGCATTTT
TRBV5-4	-	TRBJ2-5	TRBD1	CASSSATGGPGETQYF	TGTGCCAGCAGCTCCGCCACAGGGGGGCCTGGAGAGACCCAGTACTTC
TRBV29-1	-	TRBJ1-1	TRBD1	CSGLTGGTEAFF	TGCAGCGGCCTAACAGGGGGCACTGAAGCTTTCTTT
TRBV2	once	TRBJ1-1	-	CASSEPDTANTEAFF	TGTGCCAGCAGTGAACCTGATACAGCGAACACTGAAGCTTTCTTT
TRBV27	-	TRBJ2-7	TRBD1	CASSGTGSLSYEQYF	TGTGCCAGCAGCGGGACAGGTTCGCTGTCCTACGAGCAGTACTTC
TRBV28	-	TRBJ1-6	-	CASRTGLLVLSSYNSPLHF	TGTGCCAGCAGGACGGGACTCCTAGTACTTAGCTCCTATAATTCACCCCTCCACTTT
TRBV13	-	TRBJ1-5	-	CASSNGPGKPQHF	TGTGCCAGCAGCAACGGGCCCGGCAAGCCCCAGCATTTT
TRBV4-1	-	TRBJ2-7	-	CASSQGRQLTYEQYF	TGCGCCAGCAGCCAAGGACGACAGTTAACCTACGAGCAGTACTTC
TRBV5-6	once	TRBJ2-3	-	CASSLGQGGTDTQYF	TGTGCCAGCAGCTTGGGGCAGGGGGGGACAGATACGCAGTATTTT
TRBV14	few	TRBJ2-3	TRBD2	CASSQDLLAGGPETDTQYF	TGTGCCAGCAGCCAAGATCTCCTAGCGGGGGGGCCCGAGACAGATACGCAGTATTTT
TRBV7-9	-	TRBJ2-5	TRBD2	CASSFASGSSQETQYF	TGTGCCAGCAGCTTCGCTAGCGGGAGTAGCCAAGAGACCCAGTACTTC
TRBV27	-	TRBJ1-5	-	CASSSHSTGLSNQPQHF	TGTGCCAGCAGCTCTCATTCGACAGGATTGAGCAATCAGCCCCAGCATTTT
TRBV25-1	-	TRBJ2-3	TRBD2	CASSAGTSRTDTQYF	TGTGCCAGCAGTGCAGGGACTAGTCGAACAGATACGCAGTATTTT
TRBV7-2	few	TRBJ2-1	TRBD2	CASSLVISGGENEQFF	TGTGCCAGCAGCTTAGTTATCAGCGGGGGAGAGAATGAGCAGTTCTTC
TRBV5-1	-	TRBJ2-7	-	CASSLWPRSSYEQYF	TGCGCCAGCAGCTTATGGCCTCGGAGCTCCTACGAGCAGTACTTC
TRBV6-4	-	TRBJ2-3	-	CASSELPGTDTQYF	TGTGCCAGCAGTGAACTCCCTGGCACAGATACGCAGTATTTT
TRBV5-1	-	TRBJ2-3	TRBD2	CASSSSGRRGTDTQYF	TGCGCCAGCAGCTCGAGCGGGAGGCGGGGCACAGATACGCAGTATTTT
TRBV28	-	TRBJ2-1	TRBD1	CASSRLGQGDYNEQFF	TGTGCCAGCAGCCGGTTGGGACAGGGGGACTACAATGAGCAGTTCTTC
TRBV6-1	-	TRBJ2-7	-	CASSEGGQYVWEQYF	TGTGCCAGCAGTGAAGGGGGCCAGTATGTGTGGGAGCAGTACTTC
TRBV10-1	-	TRBJ2-1	TRBD1	CASSDEPGQGFF	TGCGCCAGCAGTGATGAACCGGGACAGGGGTTCTTC
TRBV5-1	-	TRBJ2-2	TRBD2	CASSPTSGNTGELFF	TGCGCCAGCAGCCCGACTAGCGGGAACACCGGGGAGCTGTTTTTT
TRBV5-1	-	TRBJ2-2	TRBD1	CASSLGPGQGGELFF	TGCGCCAGCAGCTTGGGCCCCGGACAGGGAGGGGAGCTGTTTTTT